Each of the 27 T cell receptor beta chains below was sequenced from the same sample in a study of T cell repertoires in cytomegalovirus infection. TCRdb independently ran MiXCR on the reads; one entry per CDR3 protein. The table shows approximately 590,000 distinct CDR3 sequences, with approximately 40% occurring only once. These receptors' antigens are unknown. The specimen comprised cultured PBMCs, sampled from culture after CMV antigen stimulation. Every receptor here comes from a human donor in good health (CMV status not recorded). Some clones in this sample may be carry-over from other donors' samples.

There are a few counts of this clonotype. V usage is TRBV7-2 and J usage is TRBJ2-5, with D perhaps given as TRBD1 or TRBD2 (5 bases each). The CDR3 extends over 14 amino acids. Germline V gene sequence: CDR1 SGHTA, CDR2 FQGNSA. Trimming took 5 bases from V and 4 from J, leaving 14 bases between them. The DNA for the CDR3 is TGTGCCAGCAGCACGAACCGGGGCGGAGAGACCCAGTACTTC. It translates to CASSTNRGGETQYF.

This clonotype has a handful of counts. V and J are TRBV11-3 and TRBJ2-1; 8 bases are shared with TRBD2. V shed 8 bases, J shed 4 bases, and the junction held 4 bases outside the gene matches. This CDR3 has 13 amino acids. Germline V gene lookup returns CDR1 SGHNT and CDR2 YENEEA. CDR3 sequence (DNA): TGTGCCAGCGCGGCGGGAGGATACAATGAGCAGTTCTTC. Translation gives CASAAGGYNEQFF.

This clonotype occurred many times. The chain uses TRBV7-2 and TRBJ1-4; D gene unclear. Germline V gene sequence: CDR1 SGHTA, CDR2 FQGNSA. The CDR3 has 16 amino acids. Trimming shortened V by 4 bases and J by 0 bases, and 12 bases separated the two germline ends. The CDR3 region is CASSSRTGATNEKLFF. CDR3 bases: TGTGCCAGCAGCTCGCGCACGGGCGCAACTAATGAAAAACTGTTTTTT.

This clonotype was recorded a few times. As DNA, the CDR3 is TGCAGCGCCGCCGCCCGGCAAAGCACAGATACGCAGTATTTT. Translating gives CSAAARQSTDTQYF. J is TRBJ2-3 and V is TRBV29-1, with no clear D. Germline CDR1 and CDR2: SQVTM and ANQGSEA. The CDR3 length is 14 residues. V was cut by 7 bases and J by 0 bases, with 14 bases left in between.

Only a few counts were recorded for this clonotype. The J gene is TRBJ2-3, the V gene TRBV28; D is unresolved. CDR1 and CDR2 (germline): MDHEN, SYDVKM. This CDR3 spans 12 amino acids. Trimming removed 6 bases from V and 4 bases from J, with 8 bases in between. The CDR3 sequence: CASSSVSDTQYF. DNA of the CDR3: TGTGCCAGCAGCTCCGTGTCAGATACGCAGTATTTT. The full variable domain, in which reference TRBV28 and TRBJ2-3 provide the parts outside the CDR3, is DVKVTQSSRYLVKRTGEKVFLECVQDMDHENMFWYRQDPGLGLRLIYFSYDVKMKEKGDIPEGYSVSREKKERFSLILESASTNQTSMYLCASSSVSDTQYFGPGTRLTVL.

This clonotype appeared a single time. The chain carries TRBV7-9 and TRBJ1-4, with D hard to call. Germline CDR1 and CDR2: SEHNR and FQNEAQ (reference sequence). Deletions cut 3 bases from V and 7 bases from J, with 9 bases between. This CDR3 is 13 amino acids long. CDR3 DNA sequence: TGTGCCAGCAGCTTTTCCGGGAGTGAAAAACTGTTTTTT. It specifies CASSFSGSEKLFF.

This clonotype showed up many times. The chain has TRBV28 and TRBJ2-5, with 12 bases matching TRBD2. Germline V gene lookup returns CDR1 MDHEN and CDR2 SYDVKM. V was pared by 3 bases and J by 5 bases, with 4 bases of the junction left unmatched. The CDR3 extends over 15 amino acids. The CDR3 loop reads CASSFLAGGAETQYF. CDR3 coding DNA: TGTGCCAGCAGTTTCCTAGCGGGGGGGGCGGAGACCCAGTACTTC.

This clonotype was counted a few times. The V gene is TRBV7-9, the J gene TRBJ2-1, with 10 bases lining up with TRBD1. The trim removed 1 base at V and 0 bases at J, leaving 9 bases unmatched. CDR1 SEHNR and CDR2 FQNEAQ come from the germline V gene (reference sequence). This CDR3 is 19 amino acids long. CDR3 sequence reads: CASSLDGQGGKSSYNEQFF. For the CDR3, the DNA is TGTGCCAGCAGCTTAGACGGACAGGGGGGCAAGAGCTCCTACAATGAGCAGTTCTTC.

J is TRBJ1-6 and V is TRBV7-9; D perhaps matches TRBD1 (6 bases). Between the trimmed V and J ends, which lost 5 bases and 7 bases, there was a span of 18 bases. Germline CDR1 and CDR2: SEHNR and FQNEAQ (reference sequence). This CDR3 is built from 16 residues. CDR3 nucleotide sequence: TGTGCCAGCAGCCGGGGGCGCGCAGCTCAAAATTCACCCCTCCACTTT. Encoded protein: CASSRGRAAQNSPLHF. Supplemented by reference TRBV7-9 and TRBJ1-6, the full variable domain reads DTGVSQNPRHKITKRGQNVTFRCDPISEHNRLYWYRQTLGQGPEFLTYFQNEAQLEKSRLLSDRFSAERPKGSFSTLEIQRTEQGDSAMYLCASSRGRAAQNSPLHFGNGTRLTVT.

The rearrangement links TRBV12-3 or TRBV12-4 to TRBJ1-6, with TRBD1 matching over 8 bases. This CDR3 has 14 amino acids. V shed 8 bases and J 10 bases; nucleotides not matched to a gene: 10. The CDR3 sequence is CASAGTGGRSPLHF. CDR3 DNA: TGTGCCAGCGCCGGTACAGGGGGTAGATCACCCCTCCACTTT.

The chain carries TRBV25-1 and TRBJ1-4; the D is unclear. The CDR3 loop spans 12 amino acids. The germline V and J ends were trimmed by 6 bases and 7 bases, with 9 bases remaining between them. The germline V gene has CDR1 MGHDK and CDR2 SYGVNS. The CDR3, as DNA: TGTGCCAGCAGCGCCTGGAGTGAAAAACTGTTTTTT. The encoded protein is CASSAWSEKLFF.

This chain uses TRBV7-6 with TRBJ1-1, with D possibly being TRBD1 (5 bases). V was cut by 7 bases and J by 4 bases, with 16 bases left in between. The CDR3 has 14 amino acids. Germline V gene lookup returns CDR1 SGHVS and CDR2 FNYEAQ. The DNA for the CDR3 is TGTGCCAGCACCCCCGGGGGGAGGGCCACTGAAGCTTTCTTT. Its protein product is CASTPGGRATEAFF. The full variable domain, in which reference TRBV7-6 and TRBJ1-1 provide the parts outside the CDR3, is GAGVSQSPRYKVTKRGQDVALRCDPISGHVSLYWYRQALGQGPEFLTYFNYEAQQDKSGLPNDRFSAERPEGSISTLTIQRTEQRDSAMYRCASTPGGRATEAFFGQGTRLTVV.

This chain links TRBV6-1 with TRBJ1-6, with a tentative D call TRBD1 (6 bases). V dropped 6 bases and J dropped 5 bases, with 17 bases sitting between them. CDR3 length: 16 residues. Germline V gene data show CDR1 as MNHNS and CDR2 as SASEGT. CDR3 sequence reads: CASSRRGGADNSPLHF. The DNA for the CDR3 is TGTGCCAGCAGCCGAAGGGGGGGCGCGGATAATTCACCCCTCCACTTT.

This sequence joins TRBV7-2 and TRBJ2-7, with D possibly called TRBD1 or TRBD2 (5 bases each). The CDR3 has 18 amino acids. Per germline, CDR1 SGHTA and CDR2 FQGNSA. With 5 bases removed from V and 0 bases from J, the gap between germline ends came to 23 bases. CDR3 nucleotides: TGTGCCAGCAGCCCCGCAGTGGGCCTGACGGGGACCTCCTACGAGCAGTACTTC. Its translation is CASSPAVGLTGTSYEQYF.

The chain is built from TRBV10-3 and TRBJ2-3, with D possibly matching TRBD1 (6 bases). V lost 0 bases to trimming and J lost 4 bases, with 11 bases between them. This CDR3 region has 15 residues. CDR1 is ENHRY, CDR2 SYGVKD, per germline. CDR3 protein: CAISESRGGADTQYF. CDR3 DNA: TGTGCCATCAGTGAGTCGAGAGGGGGAGCAGATACGCAGTATTTT.

This clonotype appeared a few times. The chain carries TRBV4-3 and TRBJ2-5; D possibly corresponds to TRBD2 (6 bases). The CDR3 sequence is 16 residues long. Between the trimmed V and J ends, which lost 0 bases and 5 bases, there was a span of 16 bases. Germline CDR1 LGHNA, CDR2 YSLEER. The CDR3 bases are TGCGCCAGCAGCCAAGATTCCTACGGGAGTTGGGAGACCCAGTACTTC. Its protein is CASSQDSYGSWETQYF.

This clonotype was seen a handful of times. This chain joins TRBV7-8 and TRBJ2-5; tentative D call: TRBD2 (5 bases). Germline CDR1 is SGHVS and CDR2 is FQNEAQ. Trimming removed 2 bases from V and 4 bases from J, with 17 bases in between. This CDR3 contains 16 residues. The CDR3 sequence: CASSLFSGETTETQYF. In nucleotides, the CDR3 is TGTGCCAGCAGCTTATTTAGTGGGGAGACGACAGAGACCCAGTACTTC. Combining the CDR3 with reference TRBV7-8 and TRBJ2-5 gives the whole variable domain GAGVSQSPRYKVAKRGQDVALRCDPISGHVSLFWYQQALGQGPEFLTYFQNEAQLDKSGLPSDRFFAERPEGSVSTLKIQRTQQEDSAVYLCASSLFSGETTETQYFGPGTRLLVL.

This clonotype occurred many times. The rearrangement links TRBV7-8 to TRBJ2-5, with TRBD2 identical over 14 bases. Germline CDR1 reads SGHVS; CDR2 reads FQNEAQ. The length of the CDR3 is 17 residues. Trimming at V came to 1 base and at J to 4 bases, leaving 5 bases not matched to a gene. The CDR3 spells CASSLGLAGGPSETQYF. The CDR3 nucleotides are TGTGCCAGCAGCTTAGGACTAGCGGGAGGGCCTTCAGAGACCCAGTACTTC.

This clonotype was seen at least ten times. This chain's CDR3 is CASSGRGTAIQYF. The CDR3 DNA follows: TGTGCCAGCAGCGGACGGGGGACCGCCATTCAGTACTTC. The J gene is TRBJ2-4, the V gene TRBV7-2; tentatively, D is TRBD2 (6 bases). Deletions cut 5 bases from V and 9 bases from J, with 14 bases between. CDR1 SGHTA and CDR2 FQGNSA come from the germline V gene. The CDR3 sequence is 13 residues long.

The J gene is TRBJ1-2, the V gene TRBV20-1, with TRBD1 as a possible D gene (5 bases). Germline V gene data show CDR1 as DFQATT and CDR2 as SNEGSKA (reference sequence). Trimming removed 3 bases at V and 3 bases at J, with 8 bases between. The CDR3 covers 12 residues. CDR3 protein: CSASGGDYGYTF. The CDR3 DNA reads TGCAGTGCTAGCGGGGGGGACTATGGCTACACCTTC.

This clonotype was detected a few times. The rearrangement links TRBV19 to TRBJ2-2, with D perhaps matching TRBD2 (5 bases). The CDR3 has 13 amino acids. Trimming cost V 7 bases and J 1 base, with 7 bases left between them. Germline assignment: CDR1 LNHDA and CDR2 SQIVND (reference sequence). The CDR3: CASIEGNTGELFF. The CDR3 DNA follows: TGTGCCAGTATTGAGGGGAACACCGGGGAGCTGTTTTTT.

This clonotype was recorded only once. The chain combines TRBV11-2 with TRBJ1-1, with TRBD1 matching 8 bases. There are 15 residues in the CDR3. The germline gives CDR1 SGHAT, CDR2 FQNNGV. V dropped 5 bases and J dropped 0; count of bases not matched to a gene: 5. CDR3: CASSAWTGLNTEAFF. CDR3 DNA sequence: TGTGCCAGCAGCGCTTGGACAGGGTTGAACACTGAAGCTTTCTTT.

The V call is TRBV5-4, the J call TRBJ2-1; 11 bases align to TRBD2. J lost 7 bases, V lost 1 base, and 7 bases had no gene match. Per the germline V gene, CDR1 is SGHNT and CDR2 is YYREEE (reference sequence). This CDR3 comprises 16 residues. This chain's CDR3 is CASSLTLTSGGNEQFF. The CDR3 DNA is TGTGCCAGCAGCTTGACCCTAACTAGCGGGGGAAATGAGCAGTTCTTC.

The chain links TRBV6-6 to TRBJ1-5, with a possible D match to TRBD1 (5 bases). Germline loops: CDR1 MNHNY, CDR2 SVGAGI (reference sequence). This CDR3 is built from 14 residues. V lost 7 bases and J 4 bases, leaving 14 bases between the germline ends. CDR3 sequence: CASIHNWGNQPQHF. DNA for the CDR3: TGTGCCAGCATCCACAATTGGGGGAATCAGCCCCAGCATTTT.

This clonotype was found once. V usage is TRBV20-1 and J usage is TRBJ1-2, with no clear D. V lost 0 bases and J 2 bases, leaving 10 bases between the germline ends. This CDR3 is built from 14 residues. Germline V lookup: CDR1 DFQATT, CDR2 SNEGSKA (reference sequence). CDR3 DNA sequence: TGCAGTGCTAGAGATGCAGGACTCAACTATGGCTACACCTTC. It translates to CSARDAGLNYGYTF.

This clonotype has only a few counts. The CDR3 DNA reads as TGTGCCAGCAGCTTAGATAGGACACAGGGGGCCTCCGGGGAGCTGTTTTTT. Amino acids: CASSLDRTQGASGELFF. The J gene is TRBJ2-2, the V gene TRBV11-3, with 9 nucleotides matching TRBD1. CDR1 is SGHNT and CDR2 is YENEEA in the germline V gene. The CDR3 is made up of 17 amino acids. With V trimmed by 0 bases and J by 6 bases, 8 bases remained unmatched.

The table lists this clonotype with a few counts. The chain combines TRBV20-1 with TRBJ2-3; 7 bases are a match to TRBD1. This CDR3 has 13 residues. Germline CDR1 and CDR2: DFQATT and SNEGSKA (reference sequence). The CDR3 sequence is CSVQGSGVDTQYF. In DNA, the CDR3 is TGCAGCGTACAGGGGAGCGGAGTGGATACGCAGTATTTT.